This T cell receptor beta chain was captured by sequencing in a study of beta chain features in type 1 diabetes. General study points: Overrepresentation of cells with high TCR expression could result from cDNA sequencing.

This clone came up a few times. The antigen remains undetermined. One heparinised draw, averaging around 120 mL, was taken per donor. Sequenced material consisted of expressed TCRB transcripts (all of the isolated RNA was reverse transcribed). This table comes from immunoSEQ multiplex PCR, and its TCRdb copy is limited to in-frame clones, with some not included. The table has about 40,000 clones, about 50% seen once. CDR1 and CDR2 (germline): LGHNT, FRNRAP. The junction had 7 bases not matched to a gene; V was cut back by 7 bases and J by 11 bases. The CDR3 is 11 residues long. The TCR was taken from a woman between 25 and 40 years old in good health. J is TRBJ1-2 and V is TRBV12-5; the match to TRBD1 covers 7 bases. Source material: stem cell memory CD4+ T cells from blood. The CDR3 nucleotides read TGTGCTAGTGCCGAGACAGGGCGGTACACCTTC. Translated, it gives CASAETGRYTF.